The clone carrying this TCR beta chain was detected once. Its antigen is currently unknown. A far larger clone differs by one base, so this is likely a read error. This sample is drawn from a study of regulatory T cells in long-lasting Graves disease. This CDR3 region has 16 residues. Time point of the sample: newly diagnosed GD, antithyroid drugs for less than 3 months. From RNA extracted from PBMCs, the TCR library was made. Arm-PCR with iRepertoire HTBI primers amplified the CDR3 regions for these TCR beta libraries. TCRdb reprocessed the multiplex PCR reads with MiXCR, giving one entry per CDR3 protein. The profile shows about 620,000 distinct CDR3 sequences, 15% to 20% of them singletons. Findings and limits, study-wide: For persistent Graves' patients, TCR diversity was lower than for newly diagnosed ones. Persistent patients shared more public clonotypes (around 3,000) than new patients (more than 900). Thyroid tissue went unstudied; only peripheral blood was examined.

These same data were also listed under a study on T cells in Graves' hyperthyroidism and ophthalmopathy. That study reports: HTBI primers were the set used in a first-round RT-PCR of the TCR CDR3.

Sequencing used peripheral blood mononuclear cells (PBMCs), obtained at new diagnosis, from a patient treated with antithyroid drugs. The gene calls are TRBV12-3 or TRBV12-4 and TRBJ2-4, with a tentative D call TRBD2 (5 bases). The end of the DNA fits TRBJ2-3 better, so the J call may be wrong. This sequence was found in a woman aged 25 to 39 with Graves disease. The CDR3 here is CASRDPLVGEIDTQYF. The DNA for the CDR3 is TGTGCCAGCAGGGACCCGCTAGTGGGAGAGATTGATACGCAGTATTTT.